What follows are 8 T cell receptor beta chains derived from one specimen sequenced in a study of T cells in Graves' hyperthyroidism and ophthalmopathy. Amplification targeted TCR beta CDR3 regions from RNA transcripts. Carried out on the TCR CDR3, a first-round RT-PCR used the HTBI primer set. TCRdb re-analysed the multiplex PCR reads in MiXCR, keeping a single row per CDR3 protein. The sample records a few hundred thousand distinct CDR3 sequences, roughly 14% being singletons. Material: blood. The receptor source for this set is a woman in her 30s with Graves' hyperthyroidism.

This clonotype was seen a few times. The genes are TRBV7-9 and TRBJ2-3; D may be TRBD2 (5 bases). This CDR3 has 13 residues. Trimming removed 3 bases at V and 10 bases at J, with 14 bases between. Germline CDR1 is SEHNR and CDR2 is FQNEAQ (reference sequence). The DNA of the CDR3 is TGTGCCAGCAGCTTTAGCGAGGCCTCTGCGCAGTATTTT. This translates into CASSFSEASAQYF.

The chain is built from TRBV27 and TRBJ2-1; D remains unclear. The CDR3 contains 13 residues. Germline CDR1 and CDR2: MNHEY and SMNVEV (reference sequence). V lost 7 bases to trimming and J lost 7 bases, with 14 bases between them. The CDR3 spells CASKVIDGNEQFF. The CDR3 bases are TGTGCCAGCAAAGTGATTGACGGGAATGAGCAGTTCTTC.

A note on this clonotype: Just one base apart from a much larger clone, this may be a read error. The genes are TRBV7-9 and TRBJ1-4; 8 bases align to TRBD1. The CDR3 consists of 15 residues. The ends lost 6 bases at V and 6 bases at J; junction bases unmatched: 9. Germline V gives CDR1 SEHNR, CDR2 FQNEAQ (reference sequence). Here the CDR3 reads CASRGRQGQHEKLFF. The CDR3 DNA sequence: TGTGCCAGCAGGGGAAGACAGGGGCAGCATGAAAAACTGTTTTTT.

This clonotype appeared a few times. A much larger clone differs by one base, so this may be a read error. The V and J genes are TRBV12-3 or TRBV12-4 and TRBJ2-7; TRBD1 matches at 9 bases. This CDR3 is 15 amino acids long. The V gene end was trimmed by 6 bases and the J gene end by 3 bases; junction bases not matched to a gene: 9. The CDR3 region is CASRLGQGGIYEQYF. CDR3 coding DNA: TGTGCCAGCAGGCTGGGACAGGGTGGGATCTACGAGCAGTACTTC.

At least ten counts were recorded for this clonotype. The rearrangement uses TRBV13 and TRBJ1-1; tentative D call: TRBD1 (5 bases). Trimming took off 3 bases at V and 4 bases at J, with 15 bases between the two ends. The germline V gene has CDR1 PRHDT and CDR2 FYEKMQ (reference sequence). This CDR3 has 15 amino acids. The CDR3 region has the DNA TGTGCCAGCAGCTTGGGAGGTGGGGCGGGCACTGAAGCTTTCTTT. Encoded protein: CASSLGGGAGTEAFF.

This clonotype appeared many times. The chain has TRBV3-1 and TRBJ2-7; TRBD2 aligns across 16 bases. CDR3 length: 18 residues. Germline CDR1 is LGHDT and CDR2 is YNNKEL (reference sequence). V shed 4 bases, J shed 3 bases, and the junction held 9 bases outside the gene matches. CDR3 residues: CASSPPGLAGGTGYEQYF. In nucleotides, the CDR3 is TGTGCCAGCAGCCCCCCGGGACTAGCGGGAGGGACTGGCTACGAGCAGTACTTC.

Ten or more counts support this clonotype. J is TRBJ1-1 and V is TRBV6-1; 11 positions match TRBD1. The CDR3 has 16 residues. Germline CDR1 MNHNS, CDR2 SASEGT. Unmatched junction bases numbered 13, after V lost 7 bases and J lost 6 bases. The DNA of the CDR3 is TGTGCCAGCACCAGAGGACAGGGGGCATGGATCGCTGAAGCTTTCTTT. This translates into CASTRGQGAWIAEAFF.

The sample holds many counts of this clonotype. The chain recombines TRBV7-6 with TRBJ2-1; 8 nucleotides align to TRBD2. The CDR3 runs to 15 residues. J lost 5 bases, V lost 6 bases, and 9 bases had no gene match. Germline-derived CDR1 and CDR2 are SGHVS and FNYEAQ. CDR3 in DNA: TGTGCCAGCAGTTTGGGGGCGGGAGGCAACAATGAGCAGTTCTTC. This gives the protein CASSLGAGGNNEQFF.